The 23 T cell receptor beta chains reported below all come from one sample, sequenced in a study. Tregs were sorted as CD4+CD25+CD127-/low cells. TCRdb recomputed calls from the 5' RACE reads with MiXCR, one row per CDR3 protein. The profile shows about 8,000 distinct CDR3 sequences, 55% of them singletons. Material: Tregs sorted from a lymph node. The receptors stem from a female donor with breast cancer.

Turning to this clonotype: This could be a read error, since a much larger clone is one nucleotide away. The rearrangement uses TRBV4-3 and TRBJ2-1; D ambiguous. Germline loops: CDR1 LGHNA, CDR2 YSLEER. There are 14 residues in the CDR3. CDR3: CAGSQDGTSNEQFF. The DNA for the CDR3 is TGCGCCGGCAGCCAAGATGGCACGTCCAATGAGCAGTTCTTC.

The table lists this clonotype with a count of one. It may be a read error: a sequence one base away is much more abundant. This chain uses TRBV13 with TRBJ2-5; TRBD1 matches at 8 bases. Germline CDR1 PRHDT, CDR2 FYEKMQ (reference sequence). CDR3 length: 14 amino acids. DNA of the CDR3: TGTGCCAGCAGCCAGACAGGGGCCAAAGAGACCCGGTACTTC. Translating gives CASSQTGAKETRYF.

This clonotype was seen more than once but under ten times. The genes are TRBV20-1 and TRBJ1-5; 7 nucleotides align to TRBD1. Germline CDR1 is DFQATT and CDR2 is SNEGSKA (reference sequence). This CDR3 has 14 residues. Trimming took 5 bases from V and 1 from J; bases not matched to a gene: 5. CDR3 sequence reads: CSAHRGLSNQPQHF. In DNA form, the CDR3 reads TGCAGTGCTCACAGGGGTTTAAGCAATCAGCCCCAGCATTTT.

This sequence joins TRBV6-2 or TRBV6-3 and TRBJ2-1, with no clear D. Per the germline V gene, CDR1 is MNHEY and CDR2 is SVGEGT. The CDR3 runs 16 residues. V lost 6 bases to trimming and J lost 0 bases, with 15 bases between them. The CDR3 reads CASRNGLLPSYNEQFF. The CDR3 DNA sequence: TGTGCCAGCAGAAATGGCCTATTACCCTCCTACAATGAGCAGTTCTTC.

This chain joins TRBV5-1 and TRBJ2-1, with D unresolved. Trimming removed 0 bases from V and 1 base from J, with 8 bases in between. The CDR3 is 15 residues long. Germline V gene sequence: CDR1 SGHRS, CDR2 YFSETQ. The CDR3 spells CASSLAVASYNEQFF. As DNA, the CDR3 is TGCGCCAGCAGCTTGGCGGTAGCTTCCTACAATGAGCAGTTCTTC.

This clonotype came up a few times. This chain uses TRBV12-3 or TRBV12-4 with TRBJ1-5; D is ambiguous. Trimming took 5 bases from V and 6 from J, leaving 5 bases between them. The CDR3 covers 11 residues. The DNA of the CDR3 is TGTGCCAGCAGTATCAGTCAGCCCCAGCATTTT. Its protein is CASSISQPQHF.

The V call is TRBV6-5, the J call TRBJ2-3, with D unclear. Trimming pared 4 bases from V and 10 bases from J, leaving 12 bases between. Germline V CDR1 and CDR2: MNHEY, SVGAGI. This CDR3 comprises 12 residues. The chain's CDR3 is CASSLTWVPQYF. The CDR3, as DNA: TGTGCCAGCAGTTTAACATGGGTTCCGCAGTATTTT.

The chain recombines TRBV6-5 with TRBJ2-7; D possibly uses TRBD1 or TRBD2 (6 bases each). CDR3 length: 11 amino acids. Looked up from germline, CDR1 is MNHEY and CDR2 is SVGAGI. The V and J ends lost 7 bases and 3 bases respectively, with 7 bases between them. Here the CDR3 reads CASKGGYEQYF. The CDR3 coding sequence is TGTGCCAGCAAGGGGGGCTACGAGCAGTACTTC.

The sample holds a few counts of this clonotype. V usage is TRBV5-1 and J usage is TRBJ2-3; D not resolved. Germline V gene data show CDR1 as SGHRS and CDR2 as YFSETQ. Trimming removed 3 bases from V and 0 bases from J, with 8 bases in between. The CDR3 is 14 residues long. CDR3 in amino acids: CASSSGPSTDTQYF. In DNA, the CDR3 is TGCGCCAGCAGCTCAGGACCTAGCACAGATACGCAGTATTTT.

This clonotype came up a few times. The chain joins TRBV11-2 to TRBJ2-5, with D tentatively TRBD1 or TRBD2 (7 bases each). The CDR3 is made up of 16 amino acids. With 6 bases removed from V and 3 bases from J, the gap between germline ends came to 20 bases. CDR1 is SGHAT, CDR2 FQNNGV, per germline. The CDR3 protein is CASRSPGGGRKETQYF. CDR3 nucleotide sequence: TGTGCCAGCAGATCACCAGGGGGAGGGCGTAAAGAGACCCAGTACTTC. The full variable domain, in which reference TRBV11-2 and TRBJ2-5 provide the parts outside the CDR3, is EAGVAQSPRYKIIEKRQSVAFWCNPISGHATLYWYQQILGQGPKLLIQFQNNGVVDDSQLPKDRFSAERLKGVDSTLKIQPAKLEDSAVYLCASRSPGGGRKETQYFGPGTRLLVL.

This sequence joins TRBV5-1 and TRBJ2-5, with D possibly matching TRBD1 (6 bases). Germline CDR1 is SGHRS and CDR2 is YFSETQ. CDR3 length: 15 amino acids. V lost 4 bases, J lost 2 bases, and 15 bases lay in between. The CDR3 region has the DNA TGCGCCAGCAGCCCAGGGGTGGGGATACAAGAGACCCAGTACTTC. This translates into CASSPGVGIQETQYF.

This clonotype showed up just a few times. The chain is built from TRBV20-1 and TRBJ2-7; D not resolved. The CDR3 covers 12 residues. V lost 3 bases to trimming and J lost 2 bases, with 8 bases between them. From germline, CDR1 is DFQATT and CDR2 SNEGSKA (reference sequence). CDR3 sequence reads: CSARVDPYEQYV. The CDR3 nucleotides read TGCAGTGCTAGGGTTGACCCCTACGAGCAGTACGTC.

In its sample, this clonotype was seen a few times. The rearrangement links TRBV20-1 to TRBJ2-2; 10 bases are a match to TRBD2. Germline CDR1 and CDR2: DFQATT and SNEGSKA (reference sequence). The CDR3 contains 15 residues. V trimming: 5 bases; J trimming: 0 bases; junction bases outside the gene matches: 3. Written as DNA, the CDR3 is TGCAGTGCTGCGGGACTAGCGCCGAACACCGGGGAGCTGTTTTTT. This sequence encodes CSAAGLAPNTGELFF.

J is TRBJ1-2 and V is TRBV6-5, with 7 bases matching TRBD1. This CDR3 contains 13 residues. CDR1 is MNHEY and CDR2 is SVGAGI in the germline V gene. V shed 5 bases and J 5 bases; nucleotides not matched to a gene: 5. The CDR3 DNA is TGTGCCAGCAGTGAGACAGGGATATATGGCTACACCTTC. This codes for CASSETGIYGYTF.

The V and J genes are TRBV5-4 and TRBJ2-3; 16 nucleotides agree with TRBD2. V shed 4 bases and J 5 bases; nucleotides not matched to a gene: 13. Germline-derived CDR1 and CDR2 are SGHNT and YYREEE (reference sequence). CDR3 length: 19 amino acids. CDR3 nucleotide sequence: TGTGCCAGCAGCCCGGGACTAGCGGGAGGGAGGGCCAGGGGAGATACGCAGTATTTT. Translation gives CASSPGLAGGRARGDTQYF.

The chain employs TRBV7-3 and TRBJ1-1; 7 nucleotides align to TRBD1. Germline CDR1 SGHTA, CDR2 FQGTGA. The CDR3 has 13 residues. Trimming took 4 bases from V and 1 from J; bases not matched to a gene: 0. The CDR3 bases are TGTGCCAGCAGCTCAGGGGGGAACACTGAAGCTTTCTTT. Protein: CASSSGGNTEAFF.

The chain carries TRBV20-1 and TRBJ2-7; 7 bases map to TRBD1. The CDR3 covers 15 residues. The germline gives CDR1 DFQATT, CDR2 SNEGSKA (reference sequence). In DNA form, the CDR3 reads TGCAGTGCTAGAGATGAGACAGGGAACTCCCACGAGCAGTACGTC. Residues: CSARDETGNSHEQYV.

V and J are TRBV20-1 and TRBJ2-7; unclear D gene. The CDR3 has 10 amino acids. CDR1 is DFQATT and CDR2 is SNEGSKA in the germline V gene (reference sequence). Trimming left V 7 bases short and J 4 bases short, with 8 bases between. CDR3 region: CSGPTYEQYV. As DNA, the CDR3 is TGCAGTGGACCCACTTACGAGCAGTACGTC.

The chain combines TRBV29-1 with TRBJ2-1; 8 nucleotides agree with TRBD2. Germline values: CDR1 SQVTM, CDR2 ANQGSEA. Trimming removed 5 bases from V and 5 bases from J; junction bases left unmatched: 14. The CDR3 contains 16 residues. CDR3 sequence reads: CSVSGYGGRKNNEQFF. The CDR3 bases are TGCAGCGTTTCTGGATACGGCGGGAGGAAAAACAATGAGCAGTTCTTC.

The rearrangement links TRBV5-1 to TRBJ2-7; maybe TRBD2 (5 bases). CDR3 length: 14 amino acids. The V end was cut by 5 bases, the J end by 3 bases, with 15 bases between. The germline V gene has CDR1 SGHRS and CDR2 YFSETQ. The CDR3 DNA sequence: TGCGCCAGCAGTTCAGGACTGGGTAACTACGAGCAGTACTTC. Amino acids: CASSSGLGNYEQYF.

V is TRBV5-1 and J is TRBJ1-1, with 7 bases identical to TRBD1. The J segment lost 3 bases and the V segment lost 4 bases, leaving 3 bases of the junction unmatched. The CDR3 covers 13 residues. Germline CDR1 reads SGHRS; CDR2 reads YFSETQ. The CDR3 nucleotides read TGCGCCAGCAGCACAACAGGGGACACTGAAGCTTTCTTT. This translates into CASSTTGDTEAFF.

About this clonotype: Germline and junction disagree at one end, which may indicate a read error. The chain recombines TRBV6-2 or TRBV6-3 with TRBJ1-2; D gene unclear. CDR3 length equals 16 residues. Germline CDR1 reads MNHEY; CDR2 reads SVGEGT. In DNA form, the CDR3 reads TGTGCCGGCAGTTACTCAGGACGAAGTATAGACTATGGCTACACCTTC. Translation: CAGSYSGRSIDYGYTF.

The chain joins TRBV6-2 or TRBV6-3 to TRBJ2-2; weak D call: TRBD1 (6 bases). Germline V CDR1 and CDR2: MNHEY, SVGEGT. The V gene lost 3 bases and the J gene lost 1 base, with 12 bases spanning the gap. CDR3 length: 16 residues. The CDR3 loop is CASSYVPGVNTGELFF. In DNA, the CDR3 is TGTGCCAGCAGTTATGTTCCAGGGGTGAACACCGGGGAGCTGTTTTTT.